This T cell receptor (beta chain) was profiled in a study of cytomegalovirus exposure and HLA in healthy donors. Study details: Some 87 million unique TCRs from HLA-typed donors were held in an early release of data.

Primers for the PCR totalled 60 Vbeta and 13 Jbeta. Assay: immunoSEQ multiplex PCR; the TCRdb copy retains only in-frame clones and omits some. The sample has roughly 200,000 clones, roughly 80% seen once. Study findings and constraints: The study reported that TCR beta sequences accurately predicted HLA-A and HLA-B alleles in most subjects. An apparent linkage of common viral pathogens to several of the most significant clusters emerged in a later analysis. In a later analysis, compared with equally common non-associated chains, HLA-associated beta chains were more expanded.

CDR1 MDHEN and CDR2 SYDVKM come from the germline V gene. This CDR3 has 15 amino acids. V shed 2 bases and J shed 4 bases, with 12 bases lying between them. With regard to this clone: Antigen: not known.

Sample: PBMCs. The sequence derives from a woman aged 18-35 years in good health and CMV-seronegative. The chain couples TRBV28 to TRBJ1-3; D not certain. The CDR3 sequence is CASSLPTGTGNTIYF. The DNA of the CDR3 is TGTGCCAGCAGTTTACCTACGGGTACGGGAAACACCATATATTTT.